This entry lists 16 T cell receptor beta chains sequenced from one sample in a study of regulatory T cells in long-lasting Graves disease. The time point denotes: newly diagnosed GD, antithyroid drugs for less than 3 months. PBMCs were the source of the RNA used for TCR sequencing. For TCR beta, libraries came from iRepertoire HTBI primers and Arm-PCR of CDR3 regions. TCRdb fed the multiplex PCR reads into MiXCR, producing one record per CDR3 protein. The sample carries about 520,000 distinct CDR3 sequences, more than 10% recorded once. These records were also assigned to another study, of T cells in Graves' hyperthyroidism and ophthalmopathy.

The sample consisted of peripheral blood mononuclear cells (PBMCs), taken at new diagnosis, from a patient treated with antithyroid drugs. These TCRs come from a woman in her 30s with Graves disease.

This clonotype was seen many times. The chain has TRBV20-1 and TRBJ1-1, with D uncertain. Germline loops: CDR1 DFQATT, CDR2 SNEGSKA (reference sequence). Trimming cost V 0 bases and J 3 bases, with 8 bases left between them. The CDR3 contains 13 residues. CDR3: CSAREWWDTEAFF. CDR3 nucleotide sequence: TGCAGTGCTAGAGAATGGTGGGACACTGAAGCTTTCTTT.

This clonotype was recorded many times. V gene TRBV6-1 combines with J gene TRBJ1-4; no clear D gene. The CDR3 covers 13 residues. Germline V gene data show CDR1 as MNHNS and CDR2 as SASEGT. With 8 bases removed from V and 3 bases from J, the gap between germline ends came to 10 bases. The CDR3 protein is CASQLDANEKLFF. DNA of the CDR3: TGTGCCAGCCAACTTGACGCTAATGAAAAACTGTTTTTT.

In this sample, this clonotype turned up many times. This chain links TRBV10-2 with TRBJ1-1; no firm D call. This CDR3 contains 16 residues. Trimming shortened V by 2 bases and J by 0 bases, and 13 bases separated the two germline ends. Germline CDR1 and CDR2: WSHSY and SAAADI. CDR3 region: CASSESFGRVNTEAFF. Here the CDR3 DNA reads TGCGCCAGCAGTGAGAGTTTCGGGAGGGTGAACACTGAAGCTTTCTTT.

The chain recombines TRBV9 with TRBJ2-1, with 10 positions matching TRBD2. Unmatched junction bases numbered 4, after V lost 4 bases and J lost 3 bases. This CDR3 has 15 amino acids. Germline V CDR1 and CDR2: SGDLS, YYNGEE. The CDR3 region has the DNA TGTGCCAGCAGCCTAGCGGGAGTGATCTACAATGAGCAGTTCTTC. Its translation is CASSLAGVIYNEQFF.

This clonotype was found a few times. A much more abundant neighbour one base away suggests this may be a read error. V is TRBV3-1 and J is TRBJ2-7; D is unclear. The V gene's germline CDR1 is LGHDT and CDR2 YNNKEL (reference sequence). This CDR3 region has 11 residues. This CDR3 reads CASSVHYQQYF. CDR3 sequence (DNA): TGTGCCAGCAGCGTACACTACCAGCAGTACTTC.

This clonotype was seen at least ten times. The V gene is TRBV6-1, the J gene TRBJ1-5, with D maybe TRBD1 (6 bases). With 7 bases removed from V and 2 bases from J, the gap between germline ends came to 15 bases. Per germline, CDR1 MNHNS and CDR2 SASEGT. This CDR3 region has 15 residues. Here the CDR3 reads CASTEGGMGNQPQHF. CDR3 in DNA: TGTGCCAGCACCGAGGGGGGTATGGGCAATCAGCCCCAGCATTTT.

Many counts were recorded for this clonotype. This chain uses TRBV12-3 or TRBV12-4 with TRBJ1-5, with a weak D call TRBD1 (6 bases). The CDR3 totals 16 residues. Deletions cut 1 base from V and 4 bases from J, with 14 bases between. CDR3 DNA sequence: TGTGCCAGCAGTTTAGAGCGGGGGGGGGCGAATCAGCCCCAGCATTTT. It is translated as CASSLERGGANQPQHF.

This clonotype was seen repeatedly, ten times or more. The J gene is TRBJ1-3, the V gene TRBV9; no clear D. This CDR3 comprises 14 residues. V was shortened by 0 bases and J by 4 bases, with 8 bases between the two germline ends. The germline gives CDR1 SGDLS, CDR2 YYNGEE. The CDR3 spells CASSVAGWGNTIYF. CDR3 nucleotides: TGTGCCAGCAGCGTAGCTGGATGGGGAAACACCATATATTTT.

Remarks on this clonotype: At one end, the junction sequence differs from germline, possibly due to a read error. The genes are TRBV5-8 and TRBJ2-7; D is perhaps TRBD1 or TRBD2 (5 bases each). Germline V gene data show CDR1 as SGHTS and CDR2 as YDEGEE. The CDR3 is 15 residues long. The DNA of the CDR3 is TGTGCCAGCAGCTTGGCGGGACGCGATTTCTACGTGCAGTACTTC. Protein product: CASSLAGRDFYVQYF.

This clonotype was recorded many times. V is TRBV12-5 and J is TRBJ2-1; 8 nucleotides match TRBD2. Germline CDR1 reads LGHNT; CDR2 reads FRNRAP. This CDR3 has 17 residues. Trimming cost V 2 bases and J 2 bases; bases outside gene matches: 8. The CDR3 DNA sequence: TGTGCTAGTGGTTTGTCACGGGGGGGAAGGACCTACAATGAGCAGTTCTTC. As protein: CASGLSRGGRTYNEQFF. Combining the CDR3 with reference TRBV12-5 and TRBJ2-1 gives the whole variable domain DARVTQTPRHKVTEMGQEVTMRCQPILGHNTVFWYRQTMMQGLELLAYFRNRAPLDDSGMPKDRFSAEMPDATLATLKIQPSEPRDSAVYFCASGLSRGGRTYNEQFFGPGTRLTVL.

Note on this clonotype: The germline gene is not matched at one end of the junction; a read error may be the cause. The V gene is TRBV6-1, the J gene TRBJ2-1; D is unresolved. CDR1 and CDR2 (germline): MNHNS, SASEGT. This CDR3 is built from 17 residues. The DNA of the CDR3 is TGTGCCGGCAGTGAAGCGACCTGGATTGGCAGCGTCAATGAGCAGTTCTTC. It codes for CAGSEATWIGSVNEQFF.

The chain recombines TRBV6-2 or TRBV6-3 with TRBJ1-1; no clear D. Germline loops: CDR1 MNHEY, CDR2 SVGEGT. Trimming shortened V by 2 bases and J by 2 bases, and 6 bases separated the two germline ends. This CDR3 has 13 residues. The CDR3 protein is CASSYHGNTEAFF. CDR3 nucleotide sequence: TGTGCCAGCAGTTACCACGGAAACACTGAAGCTTTCTTT.

In its sample, this clonotype was seen a few times. V is TRBV29-1 and J is TRBJ2-7; 8 positions match TRBD1. The germline gives CDR1 SQVTM, CDR2 ANQGSEA. Germline trimming cut 7 bases from V and 5 bases from J; bases unmatched to any gene: 7. This CDR3 spans 12 amino acids. Written as DNA, the CDR3 is TGCAGCGGCTCCAGGGGGCCCCACGAGCAGTACTTC. The encoded protein is CSGSRGPHEQYF.

This clonotype was recorded many times. This chain links TRBV12-3 or TRBV12-4 with TRBJ1-5; a weak D match, TRBD1 (6 bases). This CDR3 region has 15 residues. V was cut by 5 bases and J by 3 bases, with 14 bases left in between. CDR3 protein: CASSEQTGYNQPQHF. In DNA, the CDR3 is TGTGCCAGCAGTGAACAGACAGGTTACAATCAGCCCCAGCATTTT.

J is TRBJ2-1 and V is TRBV7-9; D gene unclear. The CDR3 length is 14 residues. From germline, CDR1 is SEHNR and CDR2 FQNEAQ (reference sequence). Trimming shortened V by 0 bases and J by 11 bases, and 14 bases separated the two germline ends. The CDR3 loop reads CASSLAKSGPQQFF. DNA for the CDR3: TGTGCCAGCAGCTTAGCGAAGTCCGGCCCGCAGCAGTTCTTC.

The sample holds a few counts of this clonotype. The J gene is TRBJ2-7, the V gene TRBV5-5, with 7 bases that match TRBD1. After removal of 5 bases from V and 3 bases from J, the junction contained 8 bases not matched to a gene. CDR3 size: 14 residues. The V gene's germline CDR1 is SGHKS and CDR2 YYEKEE (reference sequence). Written as DNA, the CDR3 is TGTGCCAGCAGGAATGTAGGGGGCTTCTACGAGCAGTACTTC. Its translation is CASRNVGGFYEQYF.